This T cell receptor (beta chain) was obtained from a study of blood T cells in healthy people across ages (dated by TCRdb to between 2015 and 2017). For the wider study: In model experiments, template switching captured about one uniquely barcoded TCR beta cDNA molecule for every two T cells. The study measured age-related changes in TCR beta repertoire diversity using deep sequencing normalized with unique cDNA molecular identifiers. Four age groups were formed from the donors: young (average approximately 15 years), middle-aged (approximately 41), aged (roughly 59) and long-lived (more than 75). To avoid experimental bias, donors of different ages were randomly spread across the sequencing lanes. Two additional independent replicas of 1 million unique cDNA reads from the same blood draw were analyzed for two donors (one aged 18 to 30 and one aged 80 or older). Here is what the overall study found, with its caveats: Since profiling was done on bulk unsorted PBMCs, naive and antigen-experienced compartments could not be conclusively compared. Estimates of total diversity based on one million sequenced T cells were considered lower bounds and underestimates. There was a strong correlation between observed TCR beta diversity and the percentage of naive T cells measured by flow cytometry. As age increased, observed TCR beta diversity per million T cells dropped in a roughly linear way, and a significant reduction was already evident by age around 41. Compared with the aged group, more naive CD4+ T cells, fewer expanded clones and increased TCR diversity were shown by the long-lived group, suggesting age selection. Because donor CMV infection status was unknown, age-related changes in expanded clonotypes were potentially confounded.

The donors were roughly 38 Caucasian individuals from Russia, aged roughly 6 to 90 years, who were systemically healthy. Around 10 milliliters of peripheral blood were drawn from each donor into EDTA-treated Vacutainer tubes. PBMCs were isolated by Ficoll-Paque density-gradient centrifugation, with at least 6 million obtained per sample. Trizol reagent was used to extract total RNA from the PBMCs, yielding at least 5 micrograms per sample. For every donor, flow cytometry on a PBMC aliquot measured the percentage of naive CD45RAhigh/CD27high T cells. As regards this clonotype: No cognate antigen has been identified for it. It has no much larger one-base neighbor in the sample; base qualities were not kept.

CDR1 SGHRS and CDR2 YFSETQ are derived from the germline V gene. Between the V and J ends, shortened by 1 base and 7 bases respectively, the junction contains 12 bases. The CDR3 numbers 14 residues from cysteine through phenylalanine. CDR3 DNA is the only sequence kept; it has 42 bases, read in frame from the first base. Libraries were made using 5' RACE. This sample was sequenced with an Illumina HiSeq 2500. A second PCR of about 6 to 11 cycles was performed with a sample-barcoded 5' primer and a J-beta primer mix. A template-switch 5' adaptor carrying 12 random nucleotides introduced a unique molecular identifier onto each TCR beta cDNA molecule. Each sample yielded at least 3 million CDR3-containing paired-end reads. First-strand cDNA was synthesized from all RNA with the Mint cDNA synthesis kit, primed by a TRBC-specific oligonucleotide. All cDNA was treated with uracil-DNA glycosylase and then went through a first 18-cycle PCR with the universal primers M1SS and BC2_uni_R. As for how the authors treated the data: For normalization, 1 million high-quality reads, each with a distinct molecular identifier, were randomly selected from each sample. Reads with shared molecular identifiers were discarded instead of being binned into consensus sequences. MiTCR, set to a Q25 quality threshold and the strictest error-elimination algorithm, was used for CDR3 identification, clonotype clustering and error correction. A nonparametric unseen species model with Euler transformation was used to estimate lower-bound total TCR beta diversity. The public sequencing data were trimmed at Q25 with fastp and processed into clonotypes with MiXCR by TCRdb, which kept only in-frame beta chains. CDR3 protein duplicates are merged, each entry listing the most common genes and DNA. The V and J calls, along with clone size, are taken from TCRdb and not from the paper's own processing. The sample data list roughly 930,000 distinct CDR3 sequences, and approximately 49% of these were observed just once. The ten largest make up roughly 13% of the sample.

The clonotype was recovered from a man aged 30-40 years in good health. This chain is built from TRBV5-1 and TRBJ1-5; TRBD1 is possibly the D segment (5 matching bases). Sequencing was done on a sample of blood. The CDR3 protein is CASSLRGGEQPQHF. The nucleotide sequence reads TGCGCCAGCAGCTTGCGGGGGGGAGAACAGCCCCAGCATTTT. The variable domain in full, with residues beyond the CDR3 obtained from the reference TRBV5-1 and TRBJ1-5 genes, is KAGVTQTPRYLIKTRGQQVTLSCSPISGHRSVSWYQQTPGQGLQFLFEYFSETQRNKGNFPGRFSGRQFSNSRSEMNVSTLELGDSALYLCASSLRGGEQPQHFGDGTRLSIL.